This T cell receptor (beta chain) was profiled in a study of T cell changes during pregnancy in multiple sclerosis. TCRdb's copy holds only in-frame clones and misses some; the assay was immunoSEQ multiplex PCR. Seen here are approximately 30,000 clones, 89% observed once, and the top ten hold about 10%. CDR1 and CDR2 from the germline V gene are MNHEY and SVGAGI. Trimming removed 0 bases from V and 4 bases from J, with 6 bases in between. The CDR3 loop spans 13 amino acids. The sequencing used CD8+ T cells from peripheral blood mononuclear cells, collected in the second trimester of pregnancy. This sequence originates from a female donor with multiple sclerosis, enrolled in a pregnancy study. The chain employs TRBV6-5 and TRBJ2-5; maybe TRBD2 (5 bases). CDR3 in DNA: TGTGCCAGCAGTTACTCGGAGGTAGAGACCCAGTACTTC. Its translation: CASSYSEVETQYF.